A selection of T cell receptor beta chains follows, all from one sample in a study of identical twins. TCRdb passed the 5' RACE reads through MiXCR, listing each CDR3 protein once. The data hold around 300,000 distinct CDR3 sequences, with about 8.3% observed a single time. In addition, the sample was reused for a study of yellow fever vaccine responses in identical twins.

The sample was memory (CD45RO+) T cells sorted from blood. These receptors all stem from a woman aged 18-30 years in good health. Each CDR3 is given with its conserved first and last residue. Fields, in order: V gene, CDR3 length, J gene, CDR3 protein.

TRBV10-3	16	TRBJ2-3	CAISEPGQGNTDTQYF
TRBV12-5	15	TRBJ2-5	CASSFSQGLQETQYF
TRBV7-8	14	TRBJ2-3	CASSFMRSTDTQYF
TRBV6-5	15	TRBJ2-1	CASSSRDRKYNEQFF
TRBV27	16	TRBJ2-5	CASSRDDGTGQETQYF
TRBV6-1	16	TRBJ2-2	CASRSGVGVSTGELFF
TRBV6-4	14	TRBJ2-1	CASSDGQGGNEQFF
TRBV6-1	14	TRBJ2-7	CASSLSGASYEQYF
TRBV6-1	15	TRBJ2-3	CASATLSGAQDTQYF
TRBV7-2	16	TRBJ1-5	CASSLGSGTAQGPQHF
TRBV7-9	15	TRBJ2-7	CASSPGLAVPYEQYF
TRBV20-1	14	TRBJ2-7	CSAVSSGRGTEQYF
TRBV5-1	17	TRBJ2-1	CASSLLLLTSGSTEQFF
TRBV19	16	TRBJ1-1	CAIYRPTRTGNTEAFF
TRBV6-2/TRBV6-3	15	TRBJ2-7	CASSWGLAGVNEQYF
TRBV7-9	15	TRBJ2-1	CASSLPGGRDNEQFF
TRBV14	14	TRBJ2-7	CASSWGQGVYEQYF
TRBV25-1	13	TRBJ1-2	CASSPQGDYGYTF
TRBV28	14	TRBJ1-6	CASNPGGSWAPLHF
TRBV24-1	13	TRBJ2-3	CATSESWTDTQYF
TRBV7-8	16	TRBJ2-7	CASSPLTGSGAYEQYF
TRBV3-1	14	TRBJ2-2	CASSQRQSAGELFF
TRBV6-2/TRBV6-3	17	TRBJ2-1	CASRRERTSGIYNEQFF
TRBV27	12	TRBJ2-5	CASSLSEETQYF
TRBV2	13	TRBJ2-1	CASSETRNNEQFF
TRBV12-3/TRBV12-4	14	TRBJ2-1	CASSPNLASDEQFF
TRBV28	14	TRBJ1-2	CASSSSTGVYGYTF
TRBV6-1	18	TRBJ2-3	CASSEFREGQRYTDTQYF
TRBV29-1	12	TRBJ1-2	CSVAIDNYGYTF
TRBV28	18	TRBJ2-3	CASSFELPGQWGTDTQYF
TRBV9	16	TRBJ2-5	CASSTRPPGQQETQYF
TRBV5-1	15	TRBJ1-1	CASSPETGVSSEAFF